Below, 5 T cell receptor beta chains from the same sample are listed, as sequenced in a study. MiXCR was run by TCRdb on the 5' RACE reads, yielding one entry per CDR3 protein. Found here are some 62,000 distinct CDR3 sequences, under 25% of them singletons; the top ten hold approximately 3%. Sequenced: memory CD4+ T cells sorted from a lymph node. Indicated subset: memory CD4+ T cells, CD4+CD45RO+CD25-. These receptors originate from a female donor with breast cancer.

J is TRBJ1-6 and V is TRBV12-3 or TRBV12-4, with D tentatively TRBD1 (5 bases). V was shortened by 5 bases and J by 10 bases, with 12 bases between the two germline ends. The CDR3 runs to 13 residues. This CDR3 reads CASSDLRVSPLHF. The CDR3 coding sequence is TGTGCCAGCAGTGACCTCAGGGTCTCACCCCTCCACTTT.

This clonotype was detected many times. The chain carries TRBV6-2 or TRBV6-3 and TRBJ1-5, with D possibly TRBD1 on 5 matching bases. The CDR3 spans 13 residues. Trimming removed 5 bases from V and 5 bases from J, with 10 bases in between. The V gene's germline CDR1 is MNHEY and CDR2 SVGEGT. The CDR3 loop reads CASSRWGHQPQHF. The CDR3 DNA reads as TGTGCCAGCAGTAGGTGGGGCCATCAGCCCCAGCATTTT.

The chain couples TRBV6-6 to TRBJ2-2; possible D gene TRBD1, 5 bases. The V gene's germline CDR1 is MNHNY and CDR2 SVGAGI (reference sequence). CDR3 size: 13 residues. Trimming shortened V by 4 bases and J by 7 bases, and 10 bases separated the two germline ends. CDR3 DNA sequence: TGTGCCAGCAGTTTACAAAGGGGCGGGGAGCTGTTTTTT. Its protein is CASSLQRGGELFF.

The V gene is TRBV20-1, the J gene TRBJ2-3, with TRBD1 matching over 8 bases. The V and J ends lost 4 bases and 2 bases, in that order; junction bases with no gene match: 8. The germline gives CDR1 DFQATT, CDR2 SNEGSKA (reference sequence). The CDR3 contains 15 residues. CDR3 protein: CSATNQGADTDTQYF. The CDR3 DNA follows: TGCAGTGCTACAAACCAGGGGGCGGACACAGATACGCAGTATTTT.

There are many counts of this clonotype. CDR3: CASSTGTGHNEQFF. The CDR3 bases are TGTGCCAGCAGCACCGGGACAGGTCACAATGAGCAGTTCTTC. This chain connects TRBV12-3 or TRBV12-4 to TRBJ2-1; 8 bases are a match to TRBD1. The CDR3 consists of 14 residues. V was clipped by 6 bases and J by 5 bases; unmatched bases: 6.